This TCR beta chain came from a study of radiation and T cells in renal cell carcinoma. General study findings and limits: In blood, top tumor clones expanded by 2 weeks, shrinking by 4. Without pretreatment biopsies, baseline tumor clonotype presence was undetermined.

The CDR3 is 15 residues long. Germline values: CDR1 SGDLS, CDR2 YYNGEE. Unmatched junction bases numbered 9, after V lost 2 bases and J lost 7 bases. Time point meaning: blood 4 weeks post-SBRT, at nephrectomy. Stated treatment: 15 Gy SBRT to primary tumor, nephrectomy 4 weeks later. Nephrectomy followed 15 Gy stereotactic body radiation by 4 weeks. Serial blood draws occurred at baseline and 2 and 4 weeks post-SBRT. Repertoires were generated with immunoSEQ multiplex PCR, while TCRdb's copy carries only in-frame clones and drops some. The table records around 95,000 clones, approximately 80% of them present only once. Concerning this clone: Its antigen is not identified.

The TCR was taken from a man in his sixties with renal cell carcinoma. Sequencing was performed on blood, taken from a patient whose treatment included radiotherapy and nephrectomy. V gene TRBV9 combines with J gene TRBJ2-7; 10 bases agree with TRBD2. The CDR3 sequence is CASSVYTSGDGEQYF. The DNA of the CDR3 is TGTGCCAGCAGCGTGTATACTAGCGGGGACGGGGAGCAGTACTTC.